What follows describes a single T cell receptor beta chain. PCR employed 60 Vbeta and 13 Jbeta primers. The method was immunoSEQ multiplex PCR; TCRdb's version includes in-frame clones alone and lacks a portion of them. The table has 200,000 or so clones, 70% to 80% seen once; the top ten hold over 3.5%. This entry is derived from a study of cytomegalovirus exposure and HLA in healthy donors. This CDR3 contains 18 residues. V was clipped by 5 bases and J by 1 base, with 21 bases between them. Germline V gene data show CDR1 as SSHAT and CDR2 as FNYEAQ (reference sequence). Sequenced sample: PBMCs. J is TRBJ2-1 and V is TRBV7-7; a weak D match, TRBD2 (6 bases). The receptor was isolated from a male donor in good health and CMV-seronegative. CDR3 coding DNA: TGTGCCAGCAGCCCACGGACTACCGTACCCCTATCCTACAATGAGCAGTTCTTC. This translates into CASSPRTTVPLSYNEQFF.